A selection of T cell receptor beta chains follows, all from one sample in a study of PD-1 blockade in classical Hodgkin lymphoma. Using immunoSEQ multiplex PCR, the repertoire was profiled, and TCRdb retains in-frame clones only, with some absent. The sample yields roughly 100,000 clones, roughly 87% seen once. Sequencing used peripheral blood mononuclear cells (PBMCs), obtained before the fourth cycle of nivolumab. These receptors originate from a human donor with classical Hodgkin lymphoma. Both conserved end residues are part of each CDR3. Fields, in order: clone size, V gene, D gene, J gene, CDR3 protein, CDR3 DNA. D genes are given only for firm matches. Part of the rows lack a size; the others show once, few, many or a class for expanded clones.

clone_size: once
v_call: TRBV5-1
d_call: NA
j_call: TRBJ2-5
cdr3_aa: CASHQGGGPQETQYF
cdr3_nt: TGCGCCAGTCACCAGGGGGGGGGTCCCCAAGAGACCCAGTACTTC

clone_size: NA
v_call: TRBV15
d_call: NA
j_call: TRBJ2-2
cdr3_aa: CATSPPGLPLTGELFF
cdr3_nt: TGTGCCACCAGCCCCCCGGGCCTCCCTCTCACCGGGGAGCTGTTTTTT

clone_size: NA
v_call: TRBV5-1
d_call: TRBD1
j_call: TRBJ1-2
cdr3_aa: CASSPGQDGYTF
cdr3_nt: TGCGCCAGCAGCCCAGGACAGGATGGCTACACCTTC

clone_size: NA
v_call: TRBV27
d_call: NA
j_call: TRBJ2-1
cdr3_aa: CASSLKGGNDEQFF
cdr3_nt: TGTGCCAGCAGTCTAAAAGGGGGGAACGATGAGCAGTTCTTC

clone_size: NA
v_call: TRBV6-6
d_call: NA
j_call: TRBJ1-3
cdr3_aa: CASSRDARSGNTIYF
cdr3_nt: TGTGCCAGCAGTAGGGACGCCCGCTCTGGAAACACCATATATTTT

clone_size: NA
v_call: TRBV5-1
d_call: TRBD1
j_call: TRBJ1-1
cdr3_aa: CASSPDLGQGGEAFF
cdr3_nt: TGCGCCAGCAGCCCCGACCTCGGACAGGGCGGAGAAGCTTTCTTT

clone_size: NA
v_call: TRBV10-3
d_call: NA
j_call: TRBJ2-1
cdr3_aa: CAISEIYEQFF
cdr3_nt: TGTGCCATCAGTGAGATTTATGAGCAGTTCTTC

clone_size: NA
v_call: TRBV6-5
d_call: TRBD1
j_call: TRBJ1-2
cdr3_aa: CASSQLTGSGYTF
cdr3_nt: TGTGCCAGCAGCCAACTGACAGGGTCTGGCTACACCTTC

clone_size: few
v_call: TRBV4-1
d_call: TRBD1
j_call: TRBJ1-3
cdr3_aa: CASSRTGTGNTIYF
cdr3_nt: TGCGCCAGCAGTCGGACAGGGACTGGAAACACCATATATTTT

clone_size: NA
v_call: TRBV28
d_call: NA
j_call: TRBJ1-5
cdr3_aa: CASSLQISNQPQHF
cdr3_nt: TGTGCCAGCAGTCTTCAGATTAGCAATCAGCCCCAGCATTTT

clone_size: once
v_call: TRBV5-1
d_call: NA
j_call: TRBJ1-1
cdr3_aa: CASSPAGAAEAFF
cdr3_nt: TGCGCCAGCAGCCCTGCTGGGGCTGCTGAAGCTTTCTTT

clone_size: NA
v_call: TRBV18
d_call: TRBD1
j_call: TRBJ1-1
cdr3_aa: CASSLDRVLNTEAFF
cdr3_nt: TGTGCCAGCTCGCTGGACAGGGTTCTGAACACTGAAGCTTTCTTT

clone_size: NA
v_call: TRBV4-2
d_call: TRBD1
j_call: TRBJ1-4
cdr3_aa: CASSQDSGGQGEKLFF
cdr3_nt: TGTGCCAGCAGCCAAGATTCCGGGGGACAGGGTGAAAAACTGTTTTTT

clone_size: NA
v_call: TRBV6-5
d_call: TRBD1
j_call: TRBJ2-7
cdr3_aa: CASSYHPDRGSYEQYF
cdr3_nt: TGTGCCAGCAGTTACCATCCGGACAGGGGGTCCTACGAGCAGTACTTC

clone_size: NA
v_call: TRBV6-5
d_call: NA
j_call: TRBJ2-4
cdr3_aa: CASSYRWGTKNIQYF
cdr3_nt: TGTGCCAGCAGTTACCGGTGGGGGACCAAAAACATTCAGTACTTC

clone_size: NA
v_call: TRBV27
d_call: NA
j_call: TRBJ1-1
cdr3_aa: CASSLSTGGRENTEAFF
cdr3_nt: TGTGCCAGCAGTTTATCGACCGGGGGGCGAGAGAACACTGAAGCTTTCTTT

clone_size: NA
v_call: TRBV10-2
d_call: NA
j_call: TRBJ2-2
cdr3_aa: CASSEGSPNTGELFF
cdr3_nt: TGCGCCAGCAGTGAGGGCAGCCCGAACACCGGGGAGCTGTTTTTT

clone_size: NA
v_call: TRBV5-7
d_call: NA
j_call: TRBJ1-2
cdr3_aa: CASSSVGCPGPTDGYTF
cdr3_nt: TGTGCCAGCAGCTCCGTCGGGTGTCCTGGCCCTACAGATGGCTACACCTTC

clone_size: NA
v_call: TRBV28
d_call: NA
j_call: TRBJ1-1
cdr3_aa: CASSFWGTEAFF
cdr3_nt: TGTGCCAGCAGTTTCTGGGGCACTGAAGCTTTCTTT